The rows below give T cell receptor beta chains drawn from one sample of a study of CD4 T cell repertoires in COVID-19. Method: immunoSEQ multiplex PCR; TCRdb's copy keeps in-frame clones and lacks some. Of approximately 24,000 clones listed, nearly 95% were seen once; the top ten hold about 0.66%. Sequences were derived from circulating follicular helper CD4+ T cells (cTfh) from blood, sampled before the COVID-19 pandemic. These receptors all stem from a human donor who had COVID-19. Each CDR3 is given with its conserved first and last residue. The order of the fields is D gene, clone size, V gene, J gene, CDR3 DNA, CDR3 protein. D genes are given only for firm matches. Rows may omit the clone size; those that give it use once, few, many or a size class.

TRBD1,.,TRBV5-1,TRBJ2-5,TGCGCCAGCAGCTTGGCCGGGACAGAGCAAGAGACCCAGTACTTC,CASSLAGTEQETQYF
TRBD2,.,TRBV30,TRBJ2-2,TGTGCCTGGACTAGCGGCCCCGGGGAGCTGTTTTTT,CAWTSGPGELFF
TRBD2,.,TRBV9,TRBJ2-4,TGTGCCAGCAGCTTAACGGGGGGGCCAGGAAACATTCAGTACTTC,CASSLTGGPGNIQYF
.,.,TRBV7-2,TRBJ2-3,TGTGCCAGCAGCACTCGGACACAAGGCACAGATACGCAGTATTTT,CASSTRTQGTDTQYF
.,.,TRBV10-2,TRBJ2-7,TGCGCCAGCAGCGGGAGAGGAGAGCAGTACTTC,CASSGRGEQYF
TRBD1,.,TRBV28,TRBJ2-7,TGTGCCAGCAGTTTAAGGCAGGGGGCTAGCGAGCAGTACTTC,CASSLRQGASEQYF
.,.,TRBV7-8,TRBJ2-1,TGTGCCAGCAGCTTAGAACGGGTATTAGCCGCCAATGAGCAGTTCTTC,CASSLERVLAANEQFF
TRBD2,once,TRBV19,TRBJ2-5,TGTGCCAGTAGTGGAACCCGGACTAGTTCAGAGACCCAGTACTTC,CASSGTRTSSETQYF
TRBD2,.,TRBV7-3,TRBJ2-1,TGTGCCAGCAGCTTATCACTAGCGGGGGAGCAGTTCTTC,CASSLSLAGEQFF
.,once,TRBV25-1,TRBJ2-5,TGTGCCAGCAGAAAAGGACACGGGACCCAGTACTTC,CASRKGHGTQYF
TRBD2,once,TRBV10-3,TRBJ2-5,TGTGCCATCAGTGAGATGAGCGGGGGTCTTATCGAGACCCAGTACTTC,CAISEMSGGLIETQYF
.,once,TRBV6-1,TRBJ2-3,TGTGCCAGCAGCCAGACAGTAGATACGCAGTATTTT,CASSQTVDTQYF
TRBD1,once,TRBV19,TRBJ1-5,TGTGCCAGTAGTATAGGGAGAGGGACAGCGAGCAATCAGCCCCAGCATTTT,CASSIGRGTASNQPQHF
TRBD2,.,TRBV5-4,TRBJ2-7,TGTGCCAGCAGACCGGGACTAGCGGAGGCCTACGAGCAGTACTTC,CASRPGLAEAYEQYF
TRBD2,.,TRBV7-2,TRBJ2-4,TGTGCCAGCAGCTCACGGGGGGGCTTGGCCAAAAACATTCAGTACTTC,CASSSRGGLAKNIQYF
TRBD1,once,TRBV6-5,TRBJ1-1,TGTGCCAGCAGCCTCACAGGGGGGAGGACTGAAGCTTTCTTT,CASSLTGGRTEAFF
.,.,TRBV29-1,TRBJ2-3,TGCAGCCTTCGGGGTCCCTCCCTAGCAGATACGCAGTATTTT,CSLRGPSLADTQYF
.,.,TRBV27,TRBJ1-2,TGTGCCAGCAGTTTTGGGGCGGGGAACTATGGCTACACCTTC,CASSFGAGNYGYTF
TRBD2,.,TRBV7-6,TRBJ2-7,TGTGCCAGCAGCACCGGACTAGCGGGGACCTACGAGCAGTACTTC,CASSTGLAGTYEQYF
TRBD1,.,TRBV12-5,TRBJ1-5,TGTGCTAGTGCCGCAGGGGGGCAGAATCAGCCCCAGCATTTT,CASAAGGQNQPQHF
TRBD1,once,TRBV25-1,TRBJ1-1,TGTGCCAGCAGTCCACAGGGGGCGCGGACCGCTGAAGCTTTCTTT,CASSPQGARTAEAFF
TRBD1,.,TRBV15,TRBJ1-1,TGTGCCACCAGCGGTCCGGGGACAGGGGACACTGAAGCTTTCTTT,CATSGPGTGDTEAFF
.,.,TRBV6-5,TRBJ1-1,TGTGCCAGCAGTTACCCCGGCAGGGGAAGGACTGAAGCTTTCTTT,CASSYPGRGRTEAFF